This T cell receptor beta chain was found in a study of beta chain features in type 1 diabetes. The overall study: Patients looked much like healthy donors when it came to age, gender and cell yields. Study-level points and caveats: The study found moderately but significantly shorter TCRB CDR3s in all four CD4+ subsets of Type 1 diabetes patients.

Every single donor gave one heparinised blood draw, and these averaged about 110 mL. Staining for CD45RO/CCR7/CD25/CD127/CD95/CD27 allowed sorting of CD4+ naive, central memory, regulatory and stem cell-like memory cells. This CDR3 spans 15 amino acids. V lost 4 bases and J lost 6, with 22 bases in between. Germline lookup yields CDR1 SQVTM and CDR2 ANQGSEA. Expressed TCRB transcripts got sequenced, as all isolated RNA was reverse transcribed. Sequenced by immunoSEQ multiplex PCR; TCRdb stores in-frame clones only, minus some. The sample carries a few hundred thousand clones, around 10% recorded once. Comments on this clone: The antigen remains unidentified.

This sequence originates from a man between 25 and 39 years old with type 1 diabetes. This chain joins TRBV29-1 and TRBJ2-7; D might be TRBD2 (5 bases). The material sequenced was central memory CD4+ T cells from blood. The chain's CDR3 is CSVGKPSRAAGEQYF. The CDR3 DNA sequence: TGCAGCGTTGGGAAGCCTAGCCGGGCGGCGGGCGAGCAGTACTTC.